The present T cell receptor (beta chain) was sequenced within a study of shared clonotypes between healthy human individuals. It was at deep level that the assay was run. Assay: immunoSEQ multiplex PCR; the TCRdb copy retains only in-frame clones and omits some. The data hold some 1 million clones, with roughly 70% observed a single time. Trimming shortened V by 3 bases and J by 10 bases, and 10 bases separated the two germline ends. This CDR3 region has 13 residues. Germline V gene data show CDR1 as MNHNS and CDR2 as SASEGT. Researchers partitioned CD4+ cells into CD45RA+ naive and CD45RA-negative memory subsets. This clone showed up just once.

Sample: memory CD4+ T cells sorted from blood. The subset: CD45RA-negative fraction. This chain links TRBV6-1 with TRBJ1-6; D gene ambiguous. This receptor was identified in a man between 18 and 35 years old in good health. The CDR3 DNA reads TGTGCCAGCAGTGAGGTCGTGAGGTCACCCCTCCACTTT. It translates to CASSEVVRSPLHF.